These 8 T cell receptor beta chains originate from one sample sequenced in a study of patients and donors after allogeneic stem cell transplantation. TCRdb called the RT-PCR reads again in MiXCR, with one record for every CDR3 protein. This table holds about 410,000 distinct CDR3 sequences, 16% found once. The sample was blood, either unsorted or a sorted T cell fraction (not recorded which). Source of these receptors: a human donor who was either an allogeneic HSCT recipient or a stem cell or donor lymphocyte infusion donor (not recorded which). It is not recorded whose cells these are; they may come from a transplant donor.

The V gene is TRBV15, the J gene TRBJ1-5; possibly TRBD1 for D (6 bases). The germline V gene has CDR1 LNHNV and CDR2 YYDKDF (reference sequence). This CDR3 region has 17 residues. The V end was cut by 0 bases, the J end by 2 bases, with 14 bases between. The CDR3 here is CATSRDARTVGNQPQHF. Here the CDR3 DNA reads TGTGCCACCAGCAGAGATGCCCGGACAGTAGGCAATCAGCCCCAGCATTTT.

This clonotype was seen more than once but under ten times. V gene TRBV12-3 or TRBV12-4 combines with J gene TRBJ1-3; D uncertain. The ends were cut back, 6 bases at V and 5 bases at J, with 20 bases in the middle. The CDR3 is made up of 16 amino acids. CDR3 loop: CASSPGSGSYRNTIYF. DNA of the CDR3: TGTGCCAGCAGCCCTGGGTCGGGGTCGTATCGAAACACCATATATTTT.

The chain links TRBV6-5 to TRBJ2-1, with D possibly TRBD1 on 5 matching bases. Germline lookup yields CDR1 MNHEY and CDR2 SVGAGI. The CDR3 has 11 amino acids. The ends were cut back, 6 bases at V and 8 bases at J, with 8 bases in the middle. This CDR3 is CASRHRHEQFF. DNA of the CDR3: TGTGCCAGCAGGCACAGGCATGAGCAGTTCTTC.

This clonotype was recorded a few times. CDR3 sequence: CAWSPGGLDEQFF. The CDR3 DNA is TGTGCCTGGAGTCCTGGGGGTTTGGATGAGCAGTTCTTC. V is TRBV30 and J is TRBJ2-1; D may correspond to TRBD1 or TRBD2 (5 bases each). Trimming pared 2 bases from V and 8 bases from J, leaving 13 bases between. CDR3 length: 13 residues. The germline V gene encodes CDR1 GTSNPN and CDR2 SVGIG (reference sequence).

The rearrangement uses TRBV5-5 and TRBJ2-1; possibly TRBD2 for D (6 bases). V dropped 1 base and J dropped 2 bases, with 16 bases sitting between them. The CDR3 runs to 17 residues. Germline CDR1 SGHKS, CDR2 YYEKEE (reference sequence). In DNA, the CDR3 is TGTGCCAGCAGCTTGAGAGAGGGCGGGGCCCCCTACAATGAGCAGTTCTTC. Protein: CASSLREGGAPYNEQFF.

The chain joins TRBV12-3 or TRBV12-4 to TRBJ2-1; 8 bases fit TRBD2. CDR3 size: 15 residues. The V segment lost 3 bases and the J segment 4 bases; nucleotides outside the gene matches: 5. The CDR3 loop is CASSFRTSSYNEQFF. In DNA, the CDR3 is TGTGCCAGCAGTTTCCGGACTAGCAGTTACAATGAGCAGTTCTTC.

This clonotype appeared a few times. The rearrangement links TRBV3-1 to TRBJ1-3; D perhaps matches TRBD1 (5 bases). Germline assignment: CDR1 LGHDT and CDR2 YNNKEL (reference sequence). The V gene lost 4 bases and the J gene lost 0 bases, with 13 bases spanning the gap. CDR3 size: 16 residues. CDR3 in amino acids: CASSPRGRSSGNTIYF. The CDR3 bases are TGTGCCAGCAGCCCGCGGGGCAGAAGCTCTGGAAACACCATATATTTT.

This clonotype turned up a few times. V usage is TRBV12-3 or TRBV12-4 and J usage is TRBJ2-7; 14 bases align to TRBD2. The V segment lost 3 bases and the J segment 1 base; nucleotides outside the gene matches: 5. This CDR3 contains 17 residues. The CDR3 DNA follows: TGTGCCAGCAGTTTGGGGACTAGCGGGGGCATATCCTACGAGCAGTACTTC. It is translated as CASSLGTSGGISYEQYF.